Detailed here is one TCR beta chain. This specimen comes from a study of shared clonotypes between healthy human individuals. The CDR3 has 14 amino acids. CDR1 and CDR2 from the germline V gene are SGDLS and YYNGEE. Trimming stripped 4 bases from V and 4 bases from J, with 11 bases between. At deep level, the assay was performed. The data were produced by immunoSEQ multiplex PCR, yet TCRdb's version contains in-frame clones alone and is incomplete. Of 470,000 or so clones in the sample, approximately 78% were seen once. Sequencing was carried out using PBMCs. The chain combines TRBV9 with TRBJ2-2; the D gene is possibly TRBD1 (6 bases). The sequence was collected from a woman aged 40-49 years in good health. Some clones in this sample may be carry-over from other donors' samples. DNA of the CDR3: TGTGCCAGCAGCCCGACAGGACTCACCGGGGAGCTGTTTTTT. It codes for CASSPTGLTGELFF. Combining the CDR3 with reference TRBV9 and TRBJ2-2 gives the whole variable domain DSGVTQTPKHLITATGQRVTLRCSPRSGDLSVYWYQQSLDQGLQFLIQYYNGEERAKGNILERFSAQQFPDLHSELNLSSLELGDSALYFCASSPTGLTGELFFGEGSRLTVL.